This passage covers 12 T cell receptor beta chains from one sample sequenced in a study of blood T cell repertoires in COVID-19. The assay was immunoSEQ multiplex PCR, and TCRdb's table has in-frame clones only and misses some. The repertoire has about 170,000 clones, roughly 83% of them found once; the top ten carry roughly 9.2%. The sample comprised peripheral blood. These receptors all stem from a woman older than 75 with active or convalescent COVID-19.

V usage is TRBV7-8 and J usage is TRBJ2-5; 8 bases match TRBD1. Looked up from germline, CDR1 is SGHVS and CDR2 is FQNEAQ. This CDR3 comprises 14 residues. The trim removed 5 bases at V and 5 bases at J, leaving 7 bases unmatched. As DNA, the CDR3 is TGTGCCAGCAGCCGGGACAGGCCTTTGGAGACCCAGTACTTC. It is translated as CASSRDRPLETQYF.

The chain recombines TRBV12-5 with TRBJ2-5, with a possible D match to TRBD2 (6 bases). The CDR3 covers 18 residues. Germline V gives CDR1 LGHNT, CDR2 FRNRAP. Trimming removed 3 bases at V and 9 bases at J, with 29 bases between. The CDR3: CASGLLYSTGMNTGAQYF. The CDR3, as DNA: TGTGCTAGTGGTTTACTTTATTCGACGGGGATGAACACGGGGGCCCAGTACTTC.

This chain links TRBV11-2 with TRBJ1-6, with TRBD1 matching 12 bases. CDR1 and CDR2 from the germline V gene are SGHAT and FQNNGV. This CDR3 has 17 residues. The J segment lost 10 bases and the V segment lost 3 bases, leaving 10 bases of the junction unmatched. The chain's CDR3 is CASSLSGTGGAGSPLHF. As DNA, the CDR3 is TGTGCCAGCAGCTTGTCCGGGACAGGGGGCGCGGGATCACCCCTCCACTTT.

The chain has TRBV2 and TRBJ2-7; possible D gene TRBD1, 5 bases. This CDR3 has 12 amino acids. CDR1 and CDR2 (germline): SNHLY, FYNNEI. Trimming stripped 6 bases from V and 2 bases from J, with 8 bases between. The CDR3 sequence: CASRDRTYEQYF. The CDR3 nucleotides read TGTGCCAGCAGAGACAGAACCTACGAGCAGTACTTC.

This sequence joins TRBV27 and TRBJ1-1; D might be TRBD1 (5 bases). The CDR3 contains 14 residues. CDR1 MNHEY and CDR2 SMNVEV come from the germline V gene (reference sequence). The ends were cut back, 5 bases at V and 6 bases at J, with 16 bases in the middle. The CDR3 nucleotides are TGTGCCAGCAGTCCATTGGGGGGGTCGGCTGAAGCTTTCTTT. It codes for CASSPLGGSAEAFF.

V and J are TRBV10-3 and TRBJ2-1; maybe TRBD1 (6 bases). This CDR3 contains 12 residues. In germline, CDR1 is ENHRY, CDR2 SYGVKD. V was trimmed by 6 bases and J by 7 bases, leaving 10 bases between them. In nucleotides, the CDR3 is TGTGCCATCAGCACGGACAGAAATGAGCAGTTCTTC. Translation: CAISTDRNEQFF.

This clone occurred once. The chain joins TRBV27 to TRBJ2-2; tentatively, D is TRBD2 (5 bases). Germline CDR1 and CDR2: MNHEY and SMNVEV (reference sequence). The length of the CDR3 is 15 residues. V lost 5 bases to trimming and J lost 5 bases, with 15 bases between them. The CDR3 coding sequence is TGTGCCAGCAGTAGCCTCGGGGTAGGGACCGGGGAGCTGTTTTTT. Translation: CASSSLGVGTGELFF.

This clone was detected only a few times. The chain combines TRBV27 with TRBJ2-1, with D perhaps TRBD2 (6 bases). V lost 4 bases and J 4 bases, leaving 11 bases between the germline ends. From germline, CDR1 is MNHEY and CDR2 SMNVEV (reference sequence). The CDR3 runs to 14 residues. The CDR3 sequence: CASSYRGTYNEQFF. In DNA form, the CDR3 reads TGTGCCAGCAGTTATAGAGGGACTTACAATGAGCAGTTCTTC.

This chain connects TRBV24-1 to TRBJ2-3, with 10 bases fitting TRBD1. V shed 4 bases and J 6 bases; nucleotides not matched to a gene: 6. Germline V lookup: CDR1 KGHDR, CDR2 SFDVKD. CDR3 length equals 15 residues. The CDR3 sequence is CATSDTTGGRDTQYF. In DNA, the CDR3 is TGTGCCACCAGTGACACGACAGGGGGCAGGGATACGCAGTATTTT.

This clone was found many times. The V and J genes are TRBV10-3 and TRBJ2-5; TRBD2 aligns across 7 bases. CDR1 ENHRY and CDR2 SYGVKD come from the germline V gene. The CDR3 spans 13 residues. V gave up 10 bases and J gave up 5 bases; unmatched junction bases: 10. In DNA form, the CDR3 reads TGTGCCACCAAAAATTGGGGAGGGGAGACCCAGTACTTC. This encodes CATKNWGGETQYF.

This clone was seen only once. The chain joins TRBV3-1 (or the pseudogene TRBV3-2) to TRBJ1-1; tentative D call: TRBD1 (6 bases). Germline lookup yields CDR1 LGHDT and CDR2 YNNKEL (reference sequence). The CDR3 extends over 16 amino acids. The V end lost 3 bases, the J end lost 3 bases, and 17 bases lay between the germline ends. This chain's CDR3 is CASSHPGGGLDTEAFF. The CDR3 coding sequence is TGTGCCAGCAGCCACCCCGGGGGGGGGCTTGACACTGAAGCTTTCTTT.

V is TRBV29-1 and J is TRBJ2-1; 7 nucleotides match TRBD1. CDR1 is SQVTM, CDR2 ANQGSEA, per germline. The V gene end was trimmed by 3 bases and the J gene end by 1 base; junction bases not matched to a gene: 12. CDR3 length: 17 amino acids. The CDR3 nucleotides read TGCAGCGTTGACAGGGCAGGGGGTCTAGTGTCCTACAATGAGCAGTTCTTC. Its protein is CSVDRAGGLVSYNEQFF.